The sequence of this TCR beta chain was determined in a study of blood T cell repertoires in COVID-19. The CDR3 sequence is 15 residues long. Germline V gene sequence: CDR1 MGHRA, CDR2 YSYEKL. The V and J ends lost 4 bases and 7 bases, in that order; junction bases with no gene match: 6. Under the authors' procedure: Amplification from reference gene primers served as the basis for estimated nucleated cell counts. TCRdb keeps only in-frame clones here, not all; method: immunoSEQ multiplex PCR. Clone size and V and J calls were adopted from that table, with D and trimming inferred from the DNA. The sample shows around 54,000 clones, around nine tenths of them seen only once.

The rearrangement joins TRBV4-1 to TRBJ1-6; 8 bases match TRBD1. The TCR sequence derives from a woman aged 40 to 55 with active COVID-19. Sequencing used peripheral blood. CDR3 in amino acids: CASSLLDRGNSPLHF. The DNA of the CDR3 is TGCGCCAGCAGCCTCCTCGACAGGGGAAATTCACCCCTCCACTTT.